The source of this TCR beta chain is a study of molecular identifiers for immune sequencing clone quantification. In the study overall: Four of five splits of RNA from 20,000 or 100,000 naive CD8 cells were sequenced in replicates. Broader study findings: In naive cells, clones above 20 RNA copies held under 1% of molecules, whereas in effector cells they held over 98%. Highly expanded clone sizes could be underestimated through barcode sharing by identical TCR molecules.

In TCRdb, the PCR reads were re-called with MiXCR into one record per CDR3 protein. The table shows 45,000 to 55,000 distinct CDR3 sequences, with about a third occurring only once. J was trimmed by 4 bases and V by 3 bases; bases with no gene match: 2. Germline CDR1 is MDHEN and CDR2 is SYDVKM. CDR3 length equals 14 residues. Remarks on this clonotype: Antigen unknown. A much larger clonotype is one base distant, so this may be a read error. Since no conserved phenylalanine or tryptophan closes the CDR3, a read error is the likely cause.

This chain joins TRBV28 and TRBJ2-3, with 9 bases identical to TRBD2. The sequenced material came from naive CD8+ T cells from blood, with Jurkat cell RNA spiked in. Described subset: FACS-sorted CD8+CD4-CCR7+CD45RA+ naive T cells. This clonotype was sampled from a human donor in good health. Some libraries in this study had Jurkat cell RNA spiked in. The CDR3 sequence is CASSFSGSSDTQYY. CDR3 nucleotides: TGTGCCAGCAGTTTTAGCGGGAGCTCAGATACGCAGTATTAT.